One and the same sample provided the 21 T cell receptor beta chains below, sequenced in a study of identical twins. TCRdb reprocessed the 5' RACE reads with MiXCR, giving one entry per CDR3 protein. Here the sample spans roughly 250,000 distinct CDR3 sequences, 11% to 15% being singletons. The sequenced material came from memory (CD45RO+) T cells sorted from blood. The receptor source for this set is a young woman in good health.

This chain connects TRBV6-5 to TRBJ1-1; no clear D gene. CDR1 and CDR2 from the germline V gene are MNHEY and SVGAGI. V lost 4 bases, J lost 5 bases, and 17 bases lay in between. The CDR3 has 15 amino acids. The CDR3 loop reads CASSLSRSPGTEAFF. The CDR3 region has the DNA TGTGCCAGCAGTTTGAGCCGTTCGCCTGGGACTGAAGCTTTCTTT.

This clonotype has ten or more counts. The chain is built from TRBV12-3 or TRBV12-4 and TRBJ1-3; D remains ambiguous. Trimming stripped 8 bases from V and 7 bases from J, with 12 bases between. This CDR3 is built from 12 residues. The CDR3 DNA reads TGTGCCAGCTTAAGCGCCGCGAACACCATATATTTT. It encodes CASLSAANTIYF.

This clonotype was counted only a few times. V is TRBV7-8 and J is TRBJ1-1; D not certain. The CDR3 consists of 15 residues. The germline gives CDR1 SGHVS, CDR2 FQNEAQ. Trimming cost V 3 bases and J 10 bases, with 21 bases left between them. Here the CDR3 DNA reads TGTGCCAGCAGCTTCTCTCCCGGACGGGATGTTAGAGCTTTCTTT. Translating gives CASSFSPGRDVRAFF. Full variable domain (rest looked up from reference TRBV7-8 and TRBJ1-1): GAGVSQSPRYKVAKRGQDVALRCDPISGHVSLFWYQQALGQGPEFLTYFQNEAQLDKSGLPSDRFFAERPEGSVSTLKIQRTQQEDSAVYLCASSFSPGRDVRAFFGQGTRLTVV.

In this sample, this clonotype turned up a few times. The CDR3 here is CSVANLASRSDTQYF. The DNA for the CDR3 is TGCAGCGTGGCCAACCTGGCTAGTAGGTCAGATACGCAGTATTTT. The rearrangement joins TRBV29-1 to TRBJ2-3; unclear D gene. The CDR3 has 15 amino acids. Trimming cost V 6 bases and J 4 bases, with 20 bases left between them. CDR1 is SQVTM, CDR2 ANQGSEA, per germline.

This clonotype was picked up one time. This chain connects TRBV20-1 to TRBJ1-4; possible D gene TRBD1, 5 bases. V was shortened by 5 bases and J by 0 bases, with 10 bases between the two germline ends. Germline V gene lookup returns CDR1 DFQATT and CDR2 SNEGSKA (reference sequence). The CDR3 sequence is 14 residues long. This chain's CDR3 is CSAWGGATNEKLFF. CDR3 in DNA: TGCAGTGCTTGGGGGGGGGCAACTAATGAAAAACTGTTTTTT.

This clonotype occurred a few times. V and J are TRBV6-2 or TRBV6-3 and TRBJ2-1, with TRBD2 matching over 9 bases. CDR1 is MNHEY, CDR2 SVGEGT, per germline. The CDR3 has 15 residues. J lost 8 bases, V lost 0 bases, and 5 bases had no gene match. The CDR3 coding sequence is TGTGCCAGCAGTTACTCCCGCGGGAGGGCACATGAGCAGTTCTTC. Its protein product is CASSYSRGRAHEQFF.

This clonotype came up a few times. The chain's CDR3 is CSSPSGYEQYF. CDR3 DNA sequence: TGCAGTTCCCCTAGCGGCTACGAGCAGTACTTC. The chain has TRBV20-1 and TRBJ2-7; TRBD2 matches 7 bases. CDR3 length equals 11 residues. Germline CDR1 and CDR2: DFQATT and SNEGSKA (reference sequence). Germline trimming cut 8 bases from V and 3 bases from J; bases unmatched to any gene: 4.

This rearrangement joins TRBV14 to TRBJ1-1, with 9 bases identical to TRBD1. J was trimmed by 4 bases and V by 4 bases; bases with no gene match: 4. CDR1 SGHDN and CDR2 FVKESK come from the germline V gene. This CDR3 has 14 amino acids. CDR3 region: CASSRRQGGTEAFF. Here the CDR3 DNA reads TGTGCCAGCAGCCGCCGACAGGGGGGCACTGAAGCTTTCTTT.

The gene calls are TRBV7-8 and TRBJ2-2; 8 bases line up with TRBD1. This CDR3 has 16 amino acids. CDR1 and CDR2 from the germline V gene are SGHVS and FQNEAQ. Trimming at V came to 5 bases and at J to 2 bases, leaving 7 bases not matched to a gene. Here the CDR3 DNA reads TGTGCCAGCAGCGGCGCAGGGGGCGCAAACACCGGGGAGCTGTTTTTT. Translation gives CASSGAGGANTGELFF.

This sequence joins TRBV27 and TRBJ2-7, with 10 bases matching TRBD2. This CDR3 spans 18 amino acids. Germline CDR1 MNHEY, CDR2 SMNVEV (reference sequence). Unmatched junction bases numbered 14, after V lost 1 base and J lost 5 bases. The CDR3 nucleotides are TGTGCCAGCAGTTTATTTTGGGAGGGGCTAGCGGGAGCCAACGAGCAGTACTTC. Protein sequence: CASSLFWEGLAGANEQYF.

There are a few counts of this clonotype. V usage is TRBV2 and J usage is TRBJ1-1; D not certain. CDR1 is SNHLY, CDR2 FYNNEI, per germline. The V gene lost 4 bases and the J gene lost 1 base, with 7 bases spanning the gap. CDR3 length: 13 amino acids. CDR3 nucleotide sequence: TGTGCCAGCAGTGTTGTGGGGAACACTGAAGCTTTCTTT. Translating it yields CASSVVGNTEAFF.

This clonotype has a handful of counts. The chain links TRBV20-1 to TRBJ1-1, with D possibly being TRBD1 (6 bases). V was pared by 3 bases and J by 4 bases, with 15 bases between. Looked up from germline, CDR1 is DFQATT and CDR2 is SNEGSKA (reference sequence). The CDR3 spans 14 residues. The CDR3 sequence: CSASSGAQSTEAFF. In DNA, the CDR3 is TGCAGTGCTAGTTCGGGGGCGCAGAGCACTGAAGCTTTCTTT.

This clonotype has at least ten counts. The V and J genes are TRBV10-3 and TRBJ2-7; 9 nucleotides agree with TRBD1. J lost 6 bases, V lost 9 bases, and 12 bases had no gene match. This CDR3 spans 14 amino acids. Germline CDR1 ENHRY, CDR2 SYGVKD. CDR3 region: CAINPGQGSGEQYF. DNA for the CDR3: TGTGCCATAAACCCGGGACAGGGTTCGGGCGAGCAGTACTTC.

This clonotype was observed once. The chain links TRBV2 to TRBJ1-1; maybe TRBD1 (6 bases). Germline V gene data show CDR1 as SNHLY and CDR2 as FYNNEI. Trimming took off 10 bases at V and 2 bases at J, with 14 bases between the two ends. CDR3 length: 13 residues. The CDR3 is CAKQGDINTEAFF. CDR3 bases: TGTGCCAAACAGGGAGACATTAACACTGAAGCTTTCTTT.

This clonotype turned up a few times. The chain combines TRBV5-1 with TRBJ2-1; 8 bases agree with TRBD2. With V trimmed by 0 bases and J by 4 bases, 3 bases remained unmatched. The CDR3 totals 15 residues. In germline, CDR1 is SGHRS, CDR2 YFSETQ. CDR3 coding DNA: TGCGCCAGCAGCTTGGCGCGGGAGGAGTACAATGAGCAGTTCTTC. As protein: CASSLAREEYNEQFF.

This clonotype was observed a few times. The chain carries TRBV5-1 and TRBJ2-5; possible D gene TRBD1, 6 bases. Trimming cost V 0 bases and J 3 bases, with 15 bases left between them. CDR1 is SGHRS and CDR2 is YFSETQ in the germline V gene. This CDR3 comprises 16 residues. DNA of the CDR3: TGCGCCAGCAGCTTGGGGGGGACACCCTGGGAAGAGACCCAGTACTTC. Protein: CASSLGGTPWEETQYF.

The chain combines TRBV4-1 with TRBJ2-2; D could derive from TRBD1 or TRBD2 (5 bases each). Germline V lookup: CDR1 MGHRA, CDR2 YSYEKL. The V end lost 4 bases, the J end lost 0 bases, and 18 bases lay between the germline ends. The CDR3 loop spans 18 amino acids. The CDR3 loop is CASSRLWGTGPNTGELFF. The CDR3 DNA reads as TGCGCCAGCAGCCGCCTATGGGGGACGGGACCGAACACCGGGGAGCTGTTTTTT.

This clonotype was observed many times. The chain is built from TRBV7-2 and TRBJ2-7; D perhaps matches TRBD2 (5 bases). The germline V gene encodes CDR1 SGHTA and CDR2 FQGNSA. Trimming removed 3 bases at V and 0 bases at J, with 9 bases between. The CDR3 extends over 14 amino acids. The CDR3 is CASSLTGLSYEQYF. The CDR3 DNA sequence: TGTGCCAGCAGCTTGACCGGACTCTCCTACGAGCAGTACTTC.

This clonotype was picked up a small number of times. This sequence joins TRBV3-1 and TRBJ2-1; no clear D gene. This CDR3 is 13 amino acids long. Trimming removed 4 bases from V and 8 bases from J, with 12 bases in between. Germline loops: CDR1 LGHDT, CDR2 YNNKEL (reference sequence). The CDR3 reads CASSPSRVYEQFF. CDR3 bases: TGTGCCAGCAGCCCGTCTAGGGTCTATGAGCAGTTCTTC.

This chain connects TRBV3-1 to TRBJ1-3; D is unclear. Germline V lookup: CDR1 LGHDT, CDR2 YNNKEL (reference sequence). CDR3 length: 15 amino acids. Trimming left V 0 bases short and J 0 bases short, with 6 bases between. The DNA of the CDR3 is TGTGCCAGCAGCCAAGATTGGGACTCTGGAAACACCATATATTTT. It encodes CASSQDWDSGNTIYF.

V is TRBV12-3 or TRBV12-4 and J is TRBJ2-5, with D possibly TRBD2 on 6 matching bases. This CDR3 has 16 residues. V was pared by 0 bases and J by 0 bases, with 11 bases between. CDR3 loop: CASSLAGSGHQETQYF. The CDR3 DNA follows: TGTGCCAGCAGTTTAGCGGGGAGCGGGCACCAAGAGACCCAGTACTTC.